The 11 T cell receptor delta chains below were found in one sample sequenced in a study of gamma-delta chains in newborns, infants, children. TCRdb reran clone calling via CATT on the reads. This sample has 2,500 to 3,500 delta-chain clones, with approximately 4.1% found just once. The sample was blood. The source of these receptors is a child who was a newborn, infant or young child, either healthy, febrile or measles-vaccinated (not recorded which).

As for this clone: TCRdb's listed protein matches a much larger clone and diverges from this DNA's translation at residue 5, likely through a read error; the protein shown comes from the DNA. The chain joins TRDV2 to TRDJ3; no firm D call. This CDR3 has 17 residues. Germline CDR1 reads GEAIGNYY; CDR2 reads EKD. Between the trimmed V and J ends, which lost 3 bases and 2 bases, there was a span of 13 bases. CDR3 sequence (DNA): TGTGCCTGTGACGCCGTAACGCAGGCCTGGGACACCCGACAGATGTTTTTC. This gives the protein CACDAVTQAWDTRQMFF.

Comment on this clone: A far larger clone is a single base away, which makes a read error likely. The sample carries other DNA sequences with the same CDR3. The V gene is TRDV2, the J gene TRDJ2; the match to TRDD3 covers 7 bases. Germline V gives CDR1 GEAIGNYY, CDR2 EKD. This CDR3 has 16 amino acids. J was trimmed by 0 bases and V by 0 bases; bases with no gene match: 3. CDR3 nucleotide sequence: TGTGCCTGTGACACCGGCGGGGGATCTTTGACAGCACAACTCTTCTTT. This codes for CACDTGGGSLTAQLFF.

Regarding this clone: A read error may be the cause here, since a much bigger clone is one base away. This sequence joins TRDV1 and TRDJ2; TRDD3 might be the D (6 bases). In germline, CDR1 is TSWWSYY, CDR2 QGS. CDR3 size: 23 residues. CDR3 bases: TGTGCTCTTGGACCAGAACCCCCATTAGTTCGCGTGGGGATTTCCCTACTCACAGCACAACGCTTCTTT. Its protein is CALGPEPPLVRVGISLLTAQRFF.

Points on this clone: A read error is the likely source, as a far larger clone sits one nucleotide away. This specimen includes other DNA sequences encoding the same CDR3. The CDR3 DNA follows: TGTGCCTGTGACACCTGGGGGACGGCACAACTCTTCTTT. Translating it yields CACDTWGTAQLFF. The V call is TRDV2, the J call TRDJ2; the match to TRDD3 covers 7 bases. J was trimmed by 8 bases and V by 0 bases; bases with no gene match: 2. The CDR3 totals 13 residues. Germline CDR1 and CDR2: GEAIGNYY and EKD.

Comments on this clone: Given a much more abundant clone one base away, this may be a read error. Other DNA sequences in this specimen translate into the identical CDR3. J is TRDJ3 and V is TRDV2, with 7 bases matching TRDD3. Per germline, CDR1 GEAIGNYY and CDR2 EKD. V was clipped by 2 bases and J by 0 bases; unmatched bases: 6. This CDR3 is 18 amino acids long. The CDR3: CACDILGLSSWDTRQMFF. CDR3 coding DNA: TGTGCCTGTGACATACTGGGGCTAAGCTCCTGGGACACCCGACAGATGTTTTTC.

This clone was found a few times. TCRdb's listed protein matches a much larger clone and diverges from this DNA's translation at residue 16, likely through a read error; the protein shown comes from the DNA. This rearrangement joins TRDV2 to TRDJ1; 13 bases are a match to TRDD3. Germline V gene sequence: CDR1 GEAIGNYY, CDR2 EKD. The CDR3 runs to 17 residues. CDR3 in amino acids: CACDTVGYWGIRDKLTF. The CDR3 DNA follows: TGTGCCTGTGACACCGTCGGCTACTGGGGGATACGCGATAAACTCACCTTT.

This clone is large in the sample. This sample also contains other DNA sequences that code for the same CDR3. The genes are TRDV2 and TRDJ2, with 7 bases aligning to TRDD3. The CDR3 contains 17 residues. Germline V gene lookup returns CDR1 GEAIGNYY and CDR2 EKD. The ends lost 4 bases at V and 0 bases at J; junction bases unmatched: 10. CDR3 nucleotide sequence: TGTGCCTGTGATCCTCTGGGGGTCATAGCTTTGACAGCACAACTCTTCTTT. As protein: CACDPLGVIALTAQLFF.

This clone is labeled as medium-sized. The rearrangement links TRDV2 to TRDJ1, with TRDD3 matching 13 bases. This CDR3 is 21 amino acids long. J was trimmed by 0 bases and V by 1 base; bases with no gene match: 16. Germline CDR1 reads GEAIGNYY; CDR2 reads EKD. In nucleotides, the CDR3 is TGTGCCTGTGACACTCTCAGCCTTACTGGGGGATACGGGGAGGACACCGATAAACTCATCTTT. Residues: CACDTLSLTGGYGEDTDKLIF.

This clone was seen only a few times. This DNA's translation differs at residue 3 from TCRdb's protein, which comes from a much larger clone; a read error is likely, and the protein shown is translated from the DNA. This chain connects TRDV2 to TRDJ3; D gene ambiguous. CDR1 GEAIGNYY and CDR2 EKD come from the germline V gene. This CDR3 comprises 17 residues. CDR3: CARDTVGDTWDTRQMFF. In DNA, the CDR3 is TGTGCCCGTGACACTGTAGGAGATACCTGGGACACCCGACAGATGTTTTTC.

This clone occurred a few times. A much larger clone differs by one base, so this may be a read error. The J gene is TRDJ3, the V gene TRDV2; tentatively, D is TRDD3 (6 bases). The V gene's germline CDR1 is GEAIGNYY and CDR2 EKD. Trimming took 3 bases from V and 0 from J, leaving 20 bases between them. The CDR3 has 20 residues. This CDR3 reads CACDAAGVTWLSWDTRQMFF. The CDR3 coding sequence is TGTGCCTGTGACGCCGCTGGGGTGACTTGGCTCTCCTGGGACACCCGACAGATGTTTTTC.

Comments on this clone: A much larger clone sits a single nucleotide away, making a read error possible. Other DNA sequences within the sample encode an identical CDR3. The rearrangement links TRDV2 to TRDJ3, with 11 positions matching TRDD3. The V and J ends lost 7 bases and 0 bases, in that order; junction bases with no gene match: 10. Germline CDR1 is GEAIGNYY and CDR2 is EKD. The CDR3 is 19 amino acids. The DNA for the CDR3 is TGTGCCTGCGACGTAGTACTGGGGGATAGCTCCTGGGACACCCGACAGATGTTTTTC. Its protein is CACDVVLGDSSWDTRQMFF.